This entry concerns a single TCR beta chain. Its cognate antigen has yet to be identified. One base away there is no much larger clone; base qualities are not given. This specimen comes from a study of blood T cell repertoires in COVID-19 (TCRdb year 2020). In terms of the full investigation: Samples covering the acute and convalescent phases of COVID-19 were provided by collaborators in the United States, Italy and Spain. The prospective study material was composed of cDNA or gDNA derived from T cells, B-cell-depleted T cells, or PBMCs. Subjects who had been exposed to COVID-19, were actively infected with it, or had recovered from it provided the deeply sampled blood TCRbeta repertoires that made up the dataset. A freely available public database, intended as a resource for researchers studying the immune response to SARS-CoV-2, is where the repertoires were released. Samples came from the ongoing ImmuneRACE study (first 160 participants) plus 1,254 subjects from 6 global collaborators. A de-identified subject ID, COVID-19 status, age in years and sex were almost always included in the sample metadata. HLA class I and class II types, where available, came from metadata supplied by the sample provider rather than from assay-based typing.

Results the study describes overall, beyond this receptor: The amount of clinical and demographic metadata varied by source and participant and was provided uncurated.

The germline V gene sets CDR1 to KGHDR and CDR2 to SFDVKD. V and J are truncated by 4 bases and 2 bases respectively, leaving an intervening sequence of 12 bases. From cysteine to phenylalanine, the CDR3 is 15 amino acids long. Solely the CDR3 DNA is kept, with 45 bases framed from the first base. Whole blood was collected in K2EDTA tubes by collaborating institutions according to the institutions' own protocols. For TCRbeta analysis, collaborators shipped samples as frozen whole blood, isolated PBMCs, or DNA extracted from either of those sample types. TCRbeta CDR3 regions were amplified from genomic DNA using the immunoSEQ Assay, a bias-controlled multiplex PCR. The authors processed their data as follows. The number of nucleated cells in each sample was estimated by amplification of reference gene primers within the assay. Sequence reads were collapsed and filtered to measure the absolute abundance of every unique TCRbeta CDR3 rearrangement. For each sample, productive Simpson clonality was calculated by taking the square root of Simpson's diversity index across productive rearrangements. As stored in TCRdb, this immuneACCESS dataset retains in-frame rearrangements with V and J assigned. A fraction of the clones does not appear; measured against another copy, unresolved V genes explain less than half of the discrepancy, and the remainder lacks a known reason. For V, J and clone size, that table is used; D and trimming come from the DNA. The sample yields under 350,000 clones; 85% were counted once. The ten largest make up approximately 12% of the sample.

Rearrangement joined TRBV24-1 to TRBJ2-3, with a tentative D gene TRBD2 over 5 matching bases. Material: peripheral blood. This TCR came from a human donor in a cohort sampled during active COVID-19. The CDR3 sequence is CATSDGVRHTDTQYF. In nucleotides, the sequence is TGTGCCACCAGTGACGGGGTGCGGCACACAGATACGCAGTATTTT.